The clone carrying this T cell receptor (beta chain) has more than one count but fewer than ten. Its antigen remains unknown. Unique molecular identifiers tagged the TCRbeta library. TCRdb re-analysed the PCR reads in MiXCR, keeping a single row per CDR3 protein. The table shows roughly 310,000 distinct CDR3 sequences, with approximately 20% occurring only once. Germline V gene lookup returns CDR1 SEHNR and CDR2 FQNEAQ (reference sequence). Trimming shortened V by 3 bases and J by 3 bases, and 9 bases separated the two germline ends. CDR3 length: 13 residues. The data are from a study of T-cell reconstitution after alpha-beta-depleted transplantation in children. Findings and limits, study-wide: Where alpha-beta T cells came from about two months after transplant was reportedly several hundred expanded graft clones. Newly produced T cells mostly accounted for T-cell counts and diversity one year post-transplant.

J is TRBJ2-7 and V is TRBV7-9; no firm D call. The TCR sequence derives from a male patient between 5 and 17 years old who had a stem cell transplant for acute lymphoblastic leukemia, so the T cells may come from the graft donor. Sample: PBMCs, mostly from graft donor cells, taken 180 days after TCRalphabeta/CD19-depleted stem cell transplant. The CDR3 is CASSFTSYYEQYF. The DNA for the CDR3 is TGTGCCAGCAGCTTTACGAGCTACTACGAGCAGTACTTC.